This record concerns one T cell receptor (beta chain) sequence. The entry originates in a study of T cell repertoires in cytomegalovirus infection. V was clipped by 5 bases and J by 7 bases, with 16 bases between them. The CDR3 runs to 14 residues. Germline V lookup: CDR1 SGHRS, CDR2 YFSETQ. TCRdb itself ran the reads through MiXCR, one entry per CDR3 protein. The repertoire consists of 300,000 or so distinct CDR3 sequences, with over 20% occurring once and the leading ten covering around 14%. The source is a human donor in good health (CMV status not recorded). Some clones in this sample may be carry-over from other donors' samples. What was sequenced was PBMCs. This rearrangement joins TRBV5-1 to TRBJ2-1; no reliable D call. The CDR3 nucleotides read TGCGCCAGCAGTCACCGAGGTAGTGCAAATGAGCAGTTCTTC. It codes for CASSHRGSANEQFF.